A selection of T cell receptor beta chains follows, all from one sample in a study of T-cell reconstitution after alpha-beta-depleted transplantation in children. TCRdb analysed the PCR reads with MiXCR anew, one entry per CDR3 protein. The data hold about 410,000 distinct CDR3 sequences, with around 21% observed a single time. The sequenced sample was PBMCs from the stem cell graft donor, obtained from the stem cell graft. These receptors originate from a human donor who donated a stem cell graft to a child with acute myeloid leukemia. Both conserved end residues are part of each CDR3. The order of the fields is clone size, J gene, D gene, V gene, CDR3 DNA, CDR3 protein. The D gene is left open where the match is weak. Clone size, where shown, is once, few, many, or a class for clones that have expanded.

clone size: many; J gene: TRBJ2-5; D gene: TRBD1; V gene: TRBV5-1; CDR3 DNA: TGCGCCAGCAGCTCGGGACAGCAAGAGACCCAGTACTTC; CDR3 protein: CASSSGQQETQYF
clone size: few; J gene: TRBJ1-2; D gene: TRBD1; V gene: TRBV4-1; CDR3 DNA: TGCGCCAGCAGCGTTACGACAGGGGGCAACTATGGCTACACCTTC; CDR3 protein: CASSVTTGGNYGYTF
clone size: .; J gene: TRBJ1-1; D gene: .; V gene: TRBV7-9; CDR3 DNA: TGTGCCAGCAGCTCCATAATGGGGGCCGGCACTGAAGCTTTCTTT; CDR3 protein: CASSSIMGAGTEAFF
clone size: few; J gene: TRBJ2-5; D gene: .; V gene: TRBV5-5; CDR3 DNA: TGTGCCAGCAGCTCGTGGCCCTTCAAGGGAGAGACCCAGTACTTC; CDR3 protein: CASSSWPFKGETQYF
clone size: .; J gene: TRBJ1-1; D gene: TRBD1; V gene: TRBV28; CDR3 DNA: TGTGCCAGCAGTTTAAGCCCAGGGACAGGGGCGACCACTGAAGCTTTCTTT; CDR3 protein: CASSLSPGTGATTEAFF
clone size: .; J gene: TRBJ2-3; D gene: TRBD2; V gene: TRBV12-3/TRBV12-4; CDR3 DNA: TGTGCCAGCAGTTTCCGACTAGCGGGTAGCACAGATACGCAGTATTTT; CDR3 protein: CASSFRLAGSTDTQYF
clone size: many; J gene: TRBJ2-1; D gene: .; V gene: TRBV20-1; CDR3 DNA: TGCAGTGCCGGACCGCCTAGCCGGAATGAGCAGTTCTTC; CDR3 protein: CSAGPPSRNEQFF
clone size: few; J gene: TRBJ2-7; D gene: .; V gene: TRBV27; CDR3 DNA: TGTGCCAGCAGCCGCCTGGGAGCTTACGAGCAGTACTTC; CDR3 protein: CASSRLGAYEQYF
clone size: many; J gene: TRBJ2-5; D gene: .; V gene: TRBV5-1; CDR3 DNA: TGCGCCAGCAGCTTGAGTAAGGGAGTGCCGTACCAAGAGACCCAGTACTTC; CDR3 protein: CASSLSKGVPYQETQYF
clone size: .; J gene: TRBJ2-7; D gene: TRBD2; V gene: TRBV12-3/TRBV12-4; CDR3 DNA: TGTGCCAGCAGTTTAATCGCGGGAGGGCCGGGTGAGCAGTACTTC; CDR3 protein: CASSLIAGGPGEQYF
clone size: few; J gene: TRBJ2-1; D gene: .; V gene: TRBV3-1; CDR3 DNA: TGTGCCAGCAGCCCCCAAAGACAGATGGATGAGCAGTTCTTC; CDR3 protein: CASSPQRQMDEQFF
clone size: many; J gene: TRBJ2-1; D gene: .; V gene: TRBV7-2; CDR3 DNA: TGTGCCAGCAGCTCCCGACCAGACAATGAGCAGTTCTTC; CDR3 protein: CASSSRPDNEQFF
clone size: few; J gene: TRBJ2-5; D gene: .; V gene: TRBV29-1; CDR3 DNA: TGCAGCGTTGACAGGCAGGGTGGAGAGACCCAGTACTTC; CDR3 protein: CSVDRQGGETQYF
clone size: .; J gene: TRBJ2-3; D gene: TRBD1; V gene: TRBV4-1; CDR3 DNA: TGCGCCAGCAGCCAAGCGGCGGGACAGGTCACAGATACGCAGTATTTT; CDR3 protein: CASSQAAGQVTDTQYF
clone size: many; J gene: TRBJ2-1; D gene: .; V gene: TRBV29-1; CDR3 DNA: TGCAGCGTTGTTCATCCCAATGAGCAGTTCTTC; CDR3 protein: CSVVHPNEQFF
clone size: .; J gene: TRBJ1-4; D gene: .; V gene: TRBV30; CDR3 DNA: TGTGCCTGGAGTGTTTGGGTTCAGGGTGAAAAACTGTTTTTT; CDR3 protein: CAWSVWVQGEKLFF
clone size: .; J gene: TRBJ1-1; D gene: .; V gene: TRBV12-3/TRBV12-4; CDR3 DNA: TGTGCCAGCATCCCGGGTTTCATGAACACTGAAGCTTTCTTT; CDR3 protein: CASIPGFMNTEAFF
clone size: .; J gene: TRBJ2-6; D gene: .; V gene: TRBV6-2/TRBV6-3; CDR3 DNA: TGTGCCAGCAGTTACTCGGTCTCTGGGGCCAACGTCCTGACTTTC; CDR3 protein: CASSYSVSGANVLTF
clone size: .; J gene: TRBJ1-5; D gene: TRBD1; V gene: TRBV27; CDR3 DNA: TGTGCCAGCAGTTTTACAGGGGCCTATAGCAATCAGCCCCAGCATTTT; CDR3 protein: CASSFTGAYSNQPQHF
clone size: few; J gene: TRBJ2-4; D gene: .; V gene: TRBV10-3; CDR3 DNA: TGTGCCATCAGTGCCAGGGGTCTAGCCAAAAACATTCAGTACTTC; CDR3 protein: CAISARGLAKNIQYF
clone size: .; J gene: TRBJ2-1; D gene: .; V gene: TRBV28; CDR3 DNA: TGTGCCACCTCTCAAGACAGGCTCTGGCAGTTCTTC; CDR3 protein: CATSQDRLWQFF
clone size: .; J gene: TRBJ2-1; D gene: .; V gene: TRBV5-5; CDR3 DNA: TGTGCCAGCAGCACTAACCCCAGCTCCTACAATGAGCAGTTCTTC; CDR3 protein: CASSTNPSSYNEQFF
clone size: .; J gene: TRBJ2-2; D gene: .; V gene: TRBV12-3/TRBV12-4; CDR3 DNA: TGTGCCAGCACCGAAGACGGGGACACCGGGGAGCTGTTTTTT; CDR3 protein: CASTEDGDTGELFF
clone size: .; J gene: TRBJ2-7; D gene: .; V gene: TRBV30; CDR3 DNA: TGTGCCTGGAGTGAAGACAGGCTAACTCCCGCGCAGTACTTC; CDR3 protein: CAWSEDRLTPAQYF
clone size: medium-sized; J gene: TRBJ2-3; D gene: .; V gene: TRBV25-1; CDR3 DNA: TGTGCCAGCAGTGGGGGTGGGACCCCGGGCACAGATACGCAGTATTTT; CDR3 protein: CASSGGGTPGTDTQYF
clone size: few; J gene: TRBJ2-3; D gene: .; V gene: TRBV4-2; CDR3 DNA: TGTGCCAGCAGCCAAGATCCTGGGACTGGCACAGATACGCAGTATTTT; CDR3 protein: CASSQDPGTGTDTQYF
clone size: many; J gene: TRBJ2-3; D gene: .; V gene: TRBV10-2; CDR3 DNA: TGCGCCAGCACCAGGGCCACTAGCACAGATACGCAGTATTTT; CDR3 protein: CASTRATSTDTQYF
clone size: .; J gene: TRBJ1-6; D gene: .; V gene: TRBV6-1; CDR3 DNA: TGTGCCAGCGACGGACAGACAGCGTATAATTCACCCCTCCACTTT; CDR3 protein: CASDGQTAYNSPLHF
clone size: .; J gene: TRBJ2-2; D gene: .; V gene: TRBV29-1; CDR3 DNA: TGCAGCGTTGAGGGCAGGGGGAACACCGGGGAGCTGTTTTTT; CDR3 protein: CSVEGRGNTGELFF
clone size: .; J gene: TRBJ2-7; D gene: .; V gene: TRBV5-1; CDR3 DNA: TGCGCCAGCAGCTTGCAGGAGGGCCGGAGGTACGAGCAGTACTTC; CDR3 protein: CASSLQEGRRYEQYF
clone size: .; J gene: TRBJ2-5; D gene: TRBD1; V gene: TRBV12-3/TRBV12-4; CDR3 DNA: TGTGCCAGCAGTTCTGTAGGACAGGGTATGGTAGAGACCCAGTACTTC; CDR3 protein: CASSSVGQGMVETQYF
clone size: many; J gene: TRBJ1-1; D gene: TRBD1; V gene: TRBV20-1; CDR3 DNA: TGCAGTGCTACCCAGACAGGGATAATAGAAGCTTTCTTT; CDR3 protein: CSATQTGIIEAFF
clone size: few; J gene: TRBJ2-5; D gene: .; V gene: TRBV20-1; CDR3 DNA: TGCAGTGCTAGGCCGGGGGGCCGGGAGACCCAGTACTTC; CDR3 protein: CSARPGGRETQYF
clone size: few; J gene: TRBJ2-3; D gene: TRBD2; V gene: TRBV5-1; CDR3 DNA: TGCGCCAGCAGCATAATTAGCGGGACTAGCACAGATACGCAGTATTTT; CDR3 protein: CASSIISGTSTDTQYF
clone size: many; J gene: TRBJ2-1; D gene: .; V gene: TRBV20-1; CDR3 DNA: TGCAGTGCTAGAGGCGAAGAGCAGTTCTTC; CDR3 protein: CSARGEEQFF
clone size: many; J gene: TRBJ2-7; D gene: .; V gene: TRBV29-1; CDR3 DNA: TGCAGCGTACATGGCGGGGGCGACGAGCAGTACTTC; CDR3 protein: CSVHGGGDEQYF
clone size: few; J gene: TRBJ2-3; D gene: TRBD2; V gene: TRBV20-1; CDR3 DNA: TGCAGTGCGCGGCGAAGCAGCGGGAAGGCACAGATAGGACAGTATTTT; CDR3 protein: CSARRSSGKAQIGQYF
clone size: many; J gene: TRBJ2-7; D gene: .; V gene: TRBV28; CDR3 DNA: TGTGCCAGCAGTTTCTTTGGGGGCAGCTACGAGCAGTACTTC; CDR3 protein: CASSFFGGSYEQYF
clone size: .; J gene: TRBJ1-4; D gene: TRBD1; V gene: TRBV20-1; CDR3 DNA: TGCAGTGCTAGAGATAACAGGGGCTGGAATGAAAAACTGTTTTTT; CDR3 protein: CSARDNRGWNEKLFF
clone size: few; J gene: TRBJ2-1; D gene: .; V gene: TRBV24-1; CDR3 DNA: TGTGCCACCAGTAGTAGCTCCTACAATGAGCAGTTCTTC; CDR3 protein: CATSSSSYNEQFF
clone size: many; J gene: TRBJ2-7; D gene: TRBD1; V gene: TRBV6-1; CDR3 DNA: TGTGCCAGTACCCGGACAGGTCTCGAGCAGTACTTC; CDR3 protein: CASTRTGLEQYF
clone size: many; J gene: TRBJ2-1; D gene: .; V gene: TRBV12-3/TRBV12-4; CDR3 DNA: TGTGCCAGCAGGATTCCTACTAGTATGATGCCTGAGCAGTTCTTC; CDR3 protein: CASRIPTSMMPEQFF
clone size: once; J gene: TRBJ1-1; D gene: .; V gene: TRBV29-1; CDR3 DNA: TGCAGCACCCAAAGACACGGGAACACTGAAGCTTTCTTT; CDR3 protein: CSTQRHGNTEAFF
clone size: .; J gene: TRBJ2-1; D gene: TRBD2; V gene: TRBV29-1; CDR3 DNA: TGCAGCGTTGTGGGACTAGCCGATTACTCCTACAATGAGCAGTTCTTC; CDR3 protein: CSVVGLADYSYNEQFF
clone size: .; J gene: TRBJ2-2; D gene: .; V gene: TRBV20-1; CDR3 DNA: TGCAGTGCTAGAGATTGGCGGGTGAACACCGGGGAGCTGTTTTTT; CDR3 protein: CSARDWRVNTGELFF
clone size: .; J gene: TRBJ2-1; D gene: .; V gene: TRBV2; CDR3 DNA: TGTGCCAGCAGTGTGAGGGTCAAGGCCGATGAGCAGTTCTTC; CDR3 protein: CASSVRVKADEQFF
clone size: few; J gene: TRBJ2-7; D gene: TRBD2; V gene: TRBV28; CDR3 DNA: TGTGCCATCAGAGCGGGAGATTACGAGCAGTACTTC; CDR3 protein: CAIRAGDYEQYF
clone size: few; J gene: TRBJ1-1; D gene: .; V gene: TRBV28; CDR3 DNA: TGTGCCAGCAGTCCAACCCAGGGATTTTCGGGCACTGAAGCTTTCTTT; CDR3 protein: CASSPTQGFSGTEAFF
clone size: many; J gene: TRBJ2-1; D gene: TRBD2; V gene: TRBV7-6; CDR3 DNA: TGTGCCAGCAGCCCGAACCCTAGCGGGGGTTACAATGAGCAGTTCTTC; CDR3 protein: CASSPNPSGGYNEQFF
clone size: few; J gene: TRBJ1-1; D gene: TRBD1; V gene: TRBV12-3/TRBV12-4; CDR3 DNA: TGTGCCAGCAGTTTCGGACAGGGAGATGAAAAAGCTTTCTTT; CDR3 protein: CASSFGQGDEKAFF
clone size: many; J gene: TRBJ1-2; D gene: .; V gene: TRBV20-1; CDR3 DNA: TGCAGTGCTAGAGATCCCCCCGGCCATCGTTATGGCTACACCTTC; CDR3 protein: CSARDPPGHRYGYTF